Following are 14 T cell receptor beta chains from one sample sequenced in a study of PD-1 blockade in classical Hodgkin lymphoma. Time point defined: cycle 4 day 1 (C4D1), after 6 weeks of nivolumab. Every patient was affected by relapse after autologous stem cell transplantation, while exposure to brentuximab vedotin was not uniform. Clones were read by immunoSEQ multiplex PCR, and TCRdb kept only the in-frame ones, dropping some. The profile shows 110,000 or so clones, roughly 89% of them singletons. Sequencing used peripheral blood mononuclear cells (PBMCs), obtained before the fourth cycle of nivolumab. The source is a human donor with classical Hodgkin lymphoma.

This clone showed up just once. This chain joins TRBV4-2 and TRBJ2-7; 11 nucleotides line up with TRBD2. The V gene's germline CDR1 is LGHNA and CDR2 YNFKEQ. With 4 bases clipped from V and 4 bases from J, the junction kept 3 bases outside the gene matches. CDR3 length equals 14 residues. In DNA form, the CDR3 reads TGTGCCAGCAGCCCGGGGACTAGCGGATACGAGCAGTACTTC. The encoded protein is CASSPGTSGYEQYF.

The rearrangement joins TRBV5-4 to TRBJ1-2, with 9 nucleotides matching TRBD1. The ends lost 5 bases at V and 3 bases at J; junction bases unmatched: 11. CDR3 length equals 16 residues. Looked up from germline, CDR1 is SGHNT and CDR2 is YYREEE (reference sequence). CDR3 sequence reads: CASSHLTGGRDYGYTF. CDR3 coding DNA: TGTGCCAGCAGTCATCTGACAGGGGGTCGTGACTATGGCTACACCTTC.

The chain recombines TRBV5-5 with TRBJ1-2; D uncertain. The CDR3 has 17 amino acids. Between the trimmed V and J ends, which lost 2 bases and 0 bases, there was a span of 17 bases. The germline V gene has CDR1 SGHKS and CDR2 YYEKEE (reference sequence). The CDR3 protein is CASSLGHVLNANYGYTF. CDR3 DNA sequence: TGTGCCAGCAGCTTAGGCCACGTCCTGAATGCTAACTATGGCTACACCTTC.

This sequence joins TRBV4-2 and TRBJ2-7, with 11 bases identical to TRBD2. V shed 0 bases and J 2 bases; nucleotides not matched to a gene: 6. The CDR3 covers 17 residues. Germline CDR1 LGHNA, CDR2 YNFKEQ. The CDR3 sequence: CASSQETSGRSPYEQYF. The CDR3 bases are TGTGCCAGCAGCCAAGAAACTAGCGGGAGATCTCCCTACGAGCAGTACTTC.

V usage is TRBV6-1 and J usage is TRBJ1-3, with D perhaps TRBD1 (6 bases). There are 15 residues in the CDR3. Germline CDR1 is MNHNS and CDR2 is SASEGT. Between the trimmed V and J ends, which lost 5 bases and 0 bases, there was a span of 11 bases. The CDR3 DNA follows: TGTGCCAGCAGTTCACAGGGTTCCTCTGGAAACACCATATATTTT. Translating it yields CASSSQGSSGNTIYF.

CDR3 amino acids: CASSSSGRAYEQYF. CDR3 DNA sequence: TGTGCCAGCAGTTCGAGCGGGAGGGCCTACGAGCAGTACTTC. The V call is TRBV27, the J call TRBJ2-7; TRBD2 matches 10 bases. This CDR3 spans 14 amino acids. The V segment lost 4 bases and the J segment 2 bases; nucleotides outside the gene matches: 2. Germline V gene sequence: CDR1 MNHEY, CDR2 SMNVEV (reference sequence).

The V call is TRBV28, the J call TRBJ1-1; D uncertain. Trimming shortened V by 0 bases and J by 7 bases, and 3 bases separated the two germline ends. This CDR3 spans 11 amino acids. Germline CDR1 MDHEN, CDR2 SYDVKM. CDR3: CASSLWFEAFF. For the CDR3, the DNA is TGTGCCAGCAGTTTATGGTTTGAAGCTTTCTTT.

This rearrangement joins TRBV7-2 to TRBJ2-2; maybe TRBD1 (5 bases). The V and J ends lost 10 bases and 4 bases respectively, with 13 bases between them. From germline, CDR1 is SGHTA and CDR2 FQGNSA. The CDR3 consists of 13 residues. CDR3 nucleotides: TGTGCCACAGGGCGAGGTGGCACCGGGGAGCTGTTTTTT. This encodes CATGRGGTGELFF.

CDR3 DNA: TGCGCCAGCAGCCAACCGGGACTAGCGGGAGGGCTGGGGCACAATGAGCAGTTCTTC. Translated: CASSQPGLAGGLGHNEQFF. The J gene is TRBJ2-1, the V gene TRBV4-3; TRBD2 matches at 16 bases. The CDR3 totals 19 residues. J was trimmed by 5 bases and V by 2 bases; bases with no gene match: 9. Germline V lookup: CDR1 LGHNA, CDR2 YSLEER.

This sequence joins TRBV7-2 and TRBJ1-5; no firm D call. This CDR3 has 13 amino acids. With 3 bases removed from V and 2 bases from J, the gap between germline ends came to 5 bases. Germline-derived CDR1 and CDR2 are SGHTA and FQGNSA. CDR3 loop: CASSFGGNQPQHF. The CDR3 DNA is TGTGCCAGCAGCTTTGGGGGCAATCAGCCCCAGCATTTT. The entire variable domain, with the rest obtained from reference TRBV7-2 and TRBJ1-5, is as follows: GAGVSQSPSNKVTEKGKDVELRCDPISGHTALYWYRQSLGQGLEFLIYFQGNSAPDKSGLPSDRFSAERTGGSVSTLTIQRTQQEDSAVYLCASSFGGNQPQHFGDGTRLSIL.

The chain combines TRBV11-2 with TRBJ2-3; D not certain. Germline V gene lookup returns CDR1 SGHAT and CDR2 FQNNGV. The V and J ends lost 0 bases and 2 bases respectively, with 9 bases between them. This CDR3 has 15 amino acids. The CDR3 protein is CASSLDLLLTDTQYF. The CDR3 coding sequence is TGTGCCAGCAGCTTAGATCTCCTTCTCACAGATACGCAGTATTTT.

This sequence joins TRBV12-2 and TRBJ2-1; the table's D call, TRBD2, has no DNA check behind it. TRBV12-2 is designated a pseudogene. There are 16 residues in the CDR3. The chain's CDR3 is CASRLGCDSFYNEQFF. The CDR3 bases are TGTGCAAGTCGCTTAGGATGTGATAGCTTCTACAATGAGCAGTTCTTC.

This chain joins TRBV6-6 and TRBJ2-7; D might be TRBD1 (6 bases). CDR1 is MNHNY and CDR2 is SVGAGI in the germline V gene (reference sequence). The length of the CDR3 is 16 residues. V dropped 2 bases and J dropped 2 bases, with 16 bases sitting between them. The CDR3: CASSYPPRQGTYEQYF. The CDR3 coding sequence is TGTGCCAGCAGTTACCCCCCTAGGCAGGGGACCTACGAGCAGTACTTC.

This clone appeared a single time. CDR3 in amino acids: CASSLFFVGTNRNSYEQYF. In DNA, the CDR3 is TGTGCCAGCAGCTTGTTTTTCGTCGGAACAAACCGAAACTCCTACGAGCAGTACTTC. The chain links TRBV5-6 to TRBJ2-7; D gene ambiguous. This CDR3 region has 19 residues. Germline V gives CDR1 SGHDT, CDR2 YYEEEE. Trimming left V 1 base short and J 0 bases short, with 23 bases between.